The T cell receptor beta chain described here comes from a study of control samples from healthy donors and cancer patients. V lost 4 bases and J 10 bases, leaving 9 bases between the germline ends. Germline-derived CDR1 and CDR2 are SGHDT and YYEEEE. The CDR3 extends over 12 amino acids. The table came from immunoSEQ multiplex PCR; TCRdb's copy has only in-frame clones and leaves some out. The data contain about 44,000 clones, approximately 89% of them singletons. The TCR comes from a woman aged 55-69 years with lung cancer. The source material was PBMCs. The genes are TRBV5-6 and TRBJ1-6; D unclear. DNA for the CDR3: TGTGCCAGCAGCCTCTTGAACTCACCCCTCCACTTT. Translated, it gives CASSLLNSPLHF. Full variable domain (remainder filled in from reference TRBV5-6 and TRBJ1-6): DAGVTQSPTHLIKTRGQQVTLRCSPKSGHDTVSWYQQALGQGPQFIFQYYEEEERQRGNFPDRFSGHQFPNYSSELNVNALLLGDSALYLCASSLLNSPLHFGNGTRLTVT.